A selection of T cell receptor beta chains follows, all from one sample in a study of blood T cell repertoires in COVID-19. Using immunoSEQ multiplex PCR, the repertoire was profiled, and TCRdb retains in-frame clones only, with some absent. The table shows 250,000 to 300,000 clones, with around 80% occurring only once. Material for sequencing was PBMCs or T cells enriched from blood (not recorded which). These receptors came from a man aged 40-55 years who had been exposed to COVID-19. CDR3s include the opening cysteine and the closing phenylalanine or tryptophan. Each record gives: D gene, clone size, J gene, V gene, CDR3 length, CDR3 protein, CDR3 DNA. The D gene is left open where the match is weak. The size field is filled for only some rows; it gives once, few, many or a size class.

D: TRBD2; size: NA; J: TRBJ2-3; V: TRBV10-3; length: 16; CDR3: CAIRSGSGSQGDTQYF; DNA: TGTGCCATCCGGTCCGGCAGCGGGAGCCAAGGGGATACGCAGTATTTT
D: TRBD1; size: NA; J: TRBJ1-5; V: TRBV6-5; length: 14; CDR3: CASSNRGSNQPQHF; DNA: TGTGCCAGCAGTAACAGGGGAAGCAATCAGCCCCAGCATTTT
D: NA; size: NA; J: TRBJ1-1; V: TRBV10-3; length: 12; CDR3: CAISPAGTEAFF; DNA: TGTGCCATCAGCCCAGCGGGGACTGAAGCTTTCTTT
D: NA; size: NA; J: TRBJ1-1; V: TRBV30; length: 12; CDR3: CAWGHPNTEAFF; DNA: TGTGCCTGGGGACACCCGAACACTGAAGCTTTCTTT
D: NA; size: NA; J: TRBJ1-4; V: TRBV30; length: 17; CDR3: CAWSLASDSRPNEKLFF; DNA: TGTGCCTGGAGTCTTGCCAGCGATAGTAGACCTAATGAAAAACTGTTTTTT
D: NA; size: NA; J: TRBJ2-3; V: TRBV7-9; length: 13; CDR3: CASSQGLSDTQYF; DNA: TGTGCCAGCAGCCAGGGACTTTCAGATACGCAGTATTTT
D: NA; size: NA; J: TRBJ2-7; V: TRBV19; length: 12; CDR3: CASIISSYEQYF; DNA: TGTGCCAGTATCATAAGCTCCTACGAACAGTACTTC
D: NA; size: NA; J: TRBJ1-1; V: TRBV27; length: 15; CDR3: CASGPGRGVYTEAFF; DNA: TGTGCCAGCGGCCCCGGGAGGGGGGTTTACACTGAAGCTTTCTTT
D: NA; size: NA; J: TRBJ2-5; V: TRBV10-3; length: 14; CDR3: CAIRDFGIGETQYF; DNA: TGTGCCATCAGGGATTTCGGGATCGGGGAGACCCAGTACTTC
D: TRBD1; size: NA; J: TRBJ2-7; V: TRBV10-2; length: 12; CDR3: CASSLQGYEQYF; DNA: TGCGCCAGCAGCCTACAGGGGTACGAGCAGTACTTC
D: NA; size: NA; J: TRBJ1-5; V: TRBV2; length: 14; CDR3: CASSGTGRDQPQHF; DNA: TGTGCCAGCAGTGGAACAGGGAGGGATCAGCCCCAGCATTTT
D: NA; size: NA; J: TRBJ1-4; V: TRBV5-1; length: 16; CDR3: CASSTGTLATNEKLFF; DNA: TGCGCCAGCAGCACCGGGACACTTGCAACTAATGAAAAACTGTTTTTT
D: NA; size: NA; J: TRBJ1-1; V: TRBV5-1; length: 15; CDR3: CASSLRHPMNTEAFF; DNA: TGCGCCAGCAGCTTACGACACCCTATGAACACTGAAGCTTTCTTT
D: NA; size: NA; J: TRBJ2-3; V: TRBV3-1/TRBV3-2; length: 19; CDR3: CASSPPTTRRGQRMDTQYF; DNA: TGTGCCAGCAGCCCTCCAACGACGAGGCGGGGTCAAAGGATGGATACGCAGTATTTT
D: TRBD1; size: few; J: TRBJ2-7; V: TRBV4-2; length: 15; CDR3: CASSRPGTGHLEQYF; DNA: TGTGCCAGCAGCCGACCCGGGACAGGGCACCTCGAGCAGTACTTC
D: TRBD2; size: NA; J: TRBJ2-2; V: TRBV7-6; length: 16; CDR3: CASSLSSGANTGELFF; DNA: TGTGCCAGCAGCTTATCTAGCGGCGCGAACACCGGGGAGCTGTTTTTT
D: TRBD2; size: NA; J: TRBJ2-5; V: TRBV29-1; length: 16; CDR3: CSVPGLAGVIGETQYF; DNA: TGCAGCGTTCCCGGACTAGCGGGAGTGATTGGAGAGACCCAGTACTTC
D: NA; size: few; J: TRBJ2-7; V: TRBV25-1; length: 13; CDR3: CASSEGDLGEQYF; DNA: TGTGCCAGCAGTGAAGGGGACTTGGGGGAGCAGTACTTC
D: TRBD1; size: NA; J: TRBJ2-6; V: TRBV27; length: 22; CDR3: CASSPNYLEPRGRLSGANVLTF; DNA: TGTGCCAGCAGCCCCAATTATCTGGAACCTAGGGGGCGACTCTCTGGGGCCAACGTCCTGACTTTC
D: NA; size: NA; J: TRBJ1-1; V: TRBV5-6; length: 11; CDR3: CASSHSGEAFF; DNA: TGTGCCAGCAGCCACAGTGGTGAAGCTTTCTTT
D: NA; size: once; J: TRBJ2-7; V: TRBV13; length: 16; CDR3: CASSFYGNTIISEQYF; DNA: TGTGCCAGCAGCTTTTACGGGAACACTATCATATCGGAGCAGTACTTC
D: NA; size: NA; J: TRBJ1-2; V: TRBV30; length: 13; CDR3: CAWSEIEIYGYTF; DNA: TGTGCCTGGAGCGAAATAGAGATCTATGGCTACACCTTC